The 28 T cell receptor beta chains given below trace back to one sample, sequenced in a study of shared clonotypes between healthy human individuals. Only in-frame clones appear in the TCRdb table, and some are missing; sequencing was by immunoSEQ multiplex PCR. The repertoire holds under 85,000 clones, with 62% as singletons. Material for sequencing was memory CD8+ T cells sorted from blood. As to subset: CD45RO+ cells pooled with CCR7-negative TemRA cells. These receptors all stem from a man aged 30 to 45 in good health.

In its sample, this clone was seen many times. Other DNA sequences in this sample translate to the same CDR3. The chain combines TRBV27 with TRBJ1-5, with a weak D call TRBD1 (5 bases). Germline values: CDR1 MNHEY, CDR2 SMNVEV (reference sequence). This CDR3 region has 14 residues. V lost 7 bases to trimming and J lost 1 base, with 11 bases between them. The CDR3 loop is CASKPQGSNQPQHF. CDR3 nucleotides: TGTGCCAGCAAACCCCAGGGAAGCAATCAGCCCCAGCATTTT.

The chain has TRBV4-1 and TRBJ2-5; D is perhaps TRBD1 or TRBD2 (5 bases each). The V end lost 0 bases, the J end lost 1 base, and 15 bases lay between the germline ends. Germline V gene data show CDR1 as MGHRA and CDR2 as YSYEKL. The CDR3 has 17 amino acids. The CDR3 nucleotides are TGCGCCAGCAGCCAAGAAGAGCGCATAGGGACCCAAGAGACCCAGTACTTC. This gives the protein CASSQEERIGTQETQYF.

CDR3 protein: CASSLNLGAMNTEAFF. For the CDR3, the DNA is TGCGCCAGCAGCTTAAACCTGGGCGCTATGAACACTGAAGCTTTCTTT. This chain connects TRBV5-1 to TRBJ1-1; D remains unclear. In germline, CDR1 is SGHRS, CDR2 YFSETQ. With 2 bases removed from V and 0 bases from J, the gap between germline ends came to 14 bases. The CDR3 has 16 residues.

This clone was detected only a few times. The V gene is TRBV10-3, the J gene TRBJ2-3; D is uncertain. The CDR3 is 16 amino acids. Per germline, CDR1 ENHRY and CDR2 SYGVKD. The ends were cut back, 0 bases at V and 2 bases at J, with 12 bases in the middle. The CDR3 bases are TGTGCCATCAGTGAGTCGATGAATCCCCCCACAGATACGCAGTATTTT. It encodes CAISESMNPPTDTQYF.

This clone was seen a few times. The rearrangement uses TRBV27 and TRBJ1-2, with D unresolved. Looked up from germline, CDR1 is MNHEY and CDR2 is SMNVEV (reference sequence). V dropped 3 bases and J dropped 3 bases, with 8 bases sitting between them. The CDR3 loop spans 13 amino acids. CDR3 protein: CASSLNSYYGYTF. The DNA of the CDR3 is TGTGCCAGCAGTTTGAACAGCTACTATGGCTACACCTTC.

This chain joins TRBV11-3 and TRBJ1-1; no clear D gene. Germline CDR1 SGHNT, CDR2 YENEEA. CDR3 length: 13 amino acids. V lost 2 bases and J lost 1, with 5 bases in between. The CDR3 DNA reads TGTGCCAGCAGCTTAAATCAGAACACTGAAGCTTTCTTT. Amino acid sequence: CASSLNQNTEAFF.

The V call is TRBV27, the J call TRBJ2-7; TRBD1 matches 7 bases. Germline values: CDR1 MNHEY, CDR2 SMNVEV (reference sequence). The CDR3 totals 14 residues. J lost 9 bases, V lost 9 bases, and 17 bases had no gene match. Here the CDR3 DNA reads TGTGCCAGGGAGTGGATGGACAGGCAAGAGGGGCAGTACTTC. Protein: CAREWMDRQEGQYF.

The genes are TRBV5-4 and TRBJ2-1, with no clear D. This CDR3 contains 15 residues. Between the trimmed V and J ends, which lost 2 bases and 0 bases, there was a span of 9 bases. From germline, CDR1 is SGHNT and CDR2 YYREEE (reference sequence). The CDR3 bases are TGTGCCAGCAGCTTAGGGCCGAGCTCCTACAATGAGCAGTTCTTC. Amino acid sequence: CASSLGPSSYNEQFF.

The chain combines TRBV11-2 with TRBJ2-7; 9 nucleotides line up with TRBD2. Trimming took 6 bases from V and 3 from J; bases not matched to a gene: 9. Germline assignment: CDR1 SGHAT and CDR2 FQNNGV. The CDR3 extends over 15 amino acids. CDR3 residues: CASSPQASGVYEQYF. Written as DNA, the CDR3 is TGTGCCAGCAGTCCACAGGCTAGCGGGGTCTACGAGCAGTACTTC.

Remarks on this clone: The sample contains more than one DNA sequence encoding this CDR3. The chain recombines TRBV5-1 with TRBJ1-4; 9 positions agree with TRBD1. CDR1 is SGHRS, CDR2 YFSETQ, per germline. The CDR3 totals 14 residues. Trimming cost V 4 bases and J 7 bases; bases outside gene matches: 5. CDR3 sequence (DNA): TGCGCCAGCAGCCCGGACAGGGGAAGTGAAAAACTGTTTTTT. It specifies CASSPDRGSEKLFF.

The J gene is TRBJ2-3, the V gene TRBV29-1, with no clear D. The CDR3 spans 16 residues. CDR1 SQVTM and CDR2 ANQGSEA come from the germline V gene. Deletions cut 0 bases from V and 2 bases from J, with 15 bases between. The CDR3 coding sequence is TGCAGCGTTGAAGACTCAGACACGGGCCCCACAGATACGCAGTATTTT. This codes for CSVEDSDTGPTDTQYF.

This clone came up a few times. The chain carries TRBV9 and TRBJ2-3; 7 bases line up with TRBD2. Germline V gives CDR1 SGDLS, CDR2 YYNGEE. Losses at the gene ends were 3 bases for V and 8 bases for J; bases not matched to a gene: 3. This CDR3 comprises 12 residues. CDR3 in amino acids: CASSGTSPTQYF. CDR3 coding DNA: TGTGCCAGCAGCGGGACTAGTCCTACGCAGTATTTT. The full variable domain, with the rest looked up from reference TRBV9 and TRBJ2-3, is DSGVTQTPKHLITATGQRVTLRCSPRSGDLSVYWYQQSLDQGLQFLIQYYNGEERAKGNILERFSAQQFPDLHSELNLSSLELGDSALYFCASSGTSPTQYFGPGTRLTVL.

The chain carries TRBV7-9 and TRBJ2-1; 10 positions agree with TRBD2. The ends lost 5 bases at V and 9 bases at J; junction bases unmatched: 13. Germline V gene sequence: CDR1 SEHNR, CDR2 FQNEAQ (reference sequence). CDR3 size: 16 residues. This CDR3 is CASSITAGGPYSEQFF. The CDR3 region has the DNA TGTGCCAGCAGCATCACAGCGGGAGGGCCCTATAGTGAGCAGTTCTTC.

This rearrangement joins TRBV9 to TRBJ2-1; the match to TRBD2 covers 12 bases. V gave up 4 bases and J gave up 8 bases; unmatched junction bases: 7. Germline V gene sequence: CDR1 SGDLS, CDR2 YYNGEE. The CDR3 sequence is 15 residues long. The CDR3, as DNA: TGTGCCAGCAGCCCGACTAGCGGGAGTAGATATGAGCAGTTCTTC. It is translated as CASSPTSGSRYEQFF.

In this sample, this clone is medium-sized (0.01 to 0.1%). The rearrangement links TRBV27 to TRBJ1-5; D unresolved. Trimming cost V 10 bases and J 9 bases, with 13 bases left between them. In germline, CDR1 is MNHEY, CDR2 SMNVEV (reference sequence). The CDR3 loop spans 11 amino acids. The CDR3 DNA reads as TGTGCCACCGGGTGGTTGCGGCCCCAGCATTTT. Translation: CATGWLRPQHF.

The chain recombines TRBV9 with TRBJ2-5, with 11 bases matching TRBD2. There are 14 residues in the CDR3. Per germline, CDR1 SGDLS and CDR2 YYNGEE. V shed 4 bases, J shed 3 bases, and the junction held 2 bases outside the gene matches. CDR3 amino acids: CASSLGLAEETQYF. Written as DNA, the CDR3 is TGTGCCAGCAGCTTGGGACTAGCGGAAGAGACCCAGTACTTC.

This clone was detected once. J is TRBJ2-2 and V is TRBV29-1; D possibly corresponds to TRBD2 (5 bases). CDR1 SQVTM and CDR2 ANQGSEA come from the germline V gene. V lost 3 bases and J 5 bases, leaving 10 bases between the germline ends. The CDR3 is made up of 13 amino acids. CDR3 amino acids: CSVDTGRTGELFF. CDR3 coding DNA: TGCAGCGTTGATACGGGGAGAACCGGGGAGCTGTTTTTT.

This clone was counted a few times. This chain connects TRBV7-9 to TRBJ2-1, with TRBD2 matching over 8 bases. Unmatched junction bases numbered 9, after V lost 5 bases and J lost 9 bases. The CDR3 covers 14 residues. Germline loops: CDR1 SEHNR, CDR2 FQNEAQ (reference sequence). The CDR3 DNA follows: TGTGCCAGCAGCCCTAGCGGGTTCCTTGGTGAGCAGTTCTTC. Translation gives CASSPSGFLGEQFF.

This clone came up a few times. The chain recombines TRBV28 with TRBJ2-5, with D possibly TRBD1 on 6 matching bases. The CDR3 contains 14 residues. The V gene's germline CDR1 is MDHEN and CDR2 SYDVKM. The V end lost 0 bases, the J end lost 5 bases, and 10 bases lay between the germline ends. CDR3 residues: CASSLWGALETQYF. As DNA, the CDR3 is TGTGCCAGCAGTTTATGGGGGGCCCTGGAGACCCAGTACTTC.

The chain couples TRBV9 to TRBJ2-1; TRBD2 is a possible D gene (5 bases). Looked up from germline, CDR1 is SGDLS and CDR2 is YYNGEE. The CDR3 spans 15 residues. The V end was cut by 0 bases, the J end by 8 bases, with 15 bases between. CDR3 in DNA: TGTGCCAGCAGCGTAGCGGGATTCGCATCCGATGAGCAGTTCTTC. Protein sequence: CASSVAGFASDEQFF.

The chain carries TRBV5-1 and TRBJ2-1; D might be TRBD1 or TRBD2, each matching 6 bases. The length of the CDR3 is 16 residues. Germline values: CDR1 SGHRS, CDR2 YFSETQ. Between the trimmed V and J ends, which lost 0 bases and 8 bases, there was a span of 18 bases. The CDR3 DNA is TGCGCCAGCAGCTTGGAAGGGGGAGGAGGGTTGGATGAGCAGTTCTTC. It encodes CASSLEGGGGLDEQFF.

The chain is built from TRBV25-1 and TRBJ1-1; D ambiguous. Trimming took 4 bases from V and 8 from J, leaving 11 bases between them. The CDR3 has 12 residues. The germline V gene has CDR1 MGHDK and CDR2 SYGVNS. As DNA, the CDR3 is TGTGCCAGCAGTGGGCCGGGAACCGAAGCTTTCTTT. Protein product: CASSGPGTEAFF.

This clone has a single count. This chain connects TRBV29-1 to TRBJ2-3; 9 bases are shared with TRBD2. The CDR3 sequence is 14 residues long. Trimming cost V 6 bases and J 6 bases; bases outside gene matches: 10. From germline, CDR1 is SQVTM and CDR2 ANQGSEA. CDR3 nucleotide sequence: TGCAGCGTGGCGGGAGGGCCCTCTTCGGATACGCAGTATTTT. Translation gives CSVAGGPSSDTQYF.

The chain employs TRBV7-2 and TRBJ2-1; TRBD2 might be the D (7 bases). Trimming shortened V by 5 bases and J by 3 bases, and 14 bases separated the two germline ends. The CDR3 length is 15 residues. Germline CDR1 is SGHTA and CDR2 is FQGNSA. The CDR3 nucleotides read TGTGCCAGCAGCCCCCCGAGGGGGGGCTACAATGAGCAGTTCTTC. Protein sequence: CASSPPRGGYNEQFF.

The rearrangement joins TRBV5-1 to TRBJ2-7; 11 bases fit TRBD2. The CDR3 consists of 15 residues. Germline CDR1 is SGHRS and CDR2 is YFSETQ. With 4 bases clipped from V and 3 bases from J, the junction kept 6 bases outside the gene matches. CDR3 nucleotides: TGCGCCAGCAGCGACCCGACTAGCGGGGTCTACGAGCAGTACTTC. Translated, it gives CASSDPTSGVYEQYF.

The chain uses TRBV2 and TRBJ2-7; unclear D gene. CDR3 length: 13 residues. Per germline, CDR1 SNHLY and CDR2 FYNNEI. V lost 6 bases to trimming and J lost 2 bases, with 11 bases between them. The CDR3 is CASRTLDPYEQYF. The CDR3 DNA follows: TGTGCCAGCAGAACACTGGACCCCTACGAGCAGTACTTC.

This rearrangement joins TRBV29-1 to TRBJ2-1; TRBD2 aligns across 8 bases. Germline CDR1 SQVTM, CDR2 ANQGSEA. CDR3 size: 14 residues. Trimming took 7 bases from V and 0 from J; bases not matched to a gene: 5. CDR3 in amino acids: CSGLAGSSYNEQFF. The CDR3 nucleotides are TGCAGCGGGCTAGCGGGCAGCTCCTACAATGAGCAGTTCTTC.

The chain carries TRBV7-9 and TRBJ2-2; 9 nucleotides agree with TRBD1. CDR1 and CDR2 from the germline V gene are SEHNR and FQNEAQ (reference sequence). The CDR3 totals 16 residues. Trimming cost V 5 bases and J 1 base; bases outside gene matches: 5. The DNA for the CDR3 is TGTGCCAGCAGCCCCAACAGGGGGCTGAACACCGGGGAGCTGTTTTTT. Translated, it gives CASSPNRGLNTGELFF. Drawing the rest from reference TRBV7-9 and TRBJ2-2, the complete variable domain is DTGVSQNPRHKITKRGQNVTFRCDPISEHNRLYWYRQTLGQGPEFLTYFQNEAQLEKSRLLSDRFSAERPKGSFSTLEIQRTEQGDSAMYLCASSPNRGLNTGELFFGEGSRLTVL.